This T cell receptor beta chain was captured in a study of blood T cell repertoires in COVID-19 (dated by TCRdb to 2020 to 2021). Regarding the complete study: Samples from collaborators originated in the United States, Italy and Spain and spanned both the acute and convalescent phases of COVID-19. Where available, HLA class I and class II types were obtained from metadata supplied by the sample provider rather than from assay-based typing. The prospective study material was composed of cDNA or gDNA derived from T cells, B-cell-depleted T cells, or PBMCs. The repertoires were made available in a free public database intended to serve as a resource for research on the immune response to SARS-CoV-2. Deeply sampled blood TCRbeta repertoires from subjects exposed to, actively infected with, or recovered from COVID-19 were included in the dataset. A de-identified subject ID, COVID-19 status, age in years and sex were almost always included in the sample metadata. The samples were drawn from two sources: the first 160 participants of the ongoing ImmuneRACE study, and over 950 subjects contributed by 6 global collaborators. What the study reported, not specific to this receptor: Clinical and demographic metadata were provided uncurated, with the amount varying by source and participant.

Each collaborating institution followed its own protocols to collect whole blood in K2EDTA tubes. Collaborator samples were shipped for TCRbeta analysis as frozen whole blood, isolated PBMCs, or DNA extracted from either sample type. Ten or more counts support this clone. Its antigen specificity is not known. Base-call qualities are not available, and no considerably larger clone is one nucleotide away. TCRbeta CDR3 regions were amplified from genomic DNA by means of the immunoSEQ Assay, a bias-controlled multiplex PCR. The authors' pipeline ran thus. The number of nucleated cells in each sample was estimated from the amplification of reference gene primers within the assay. Sequence reads were collapsed and filtered to measure the absolute abundance of every unique TCRbeta CDR3 rearrangement. For each sample, productive Simpson clonality was calculated by taking the square root of Simpson's diversity index across productive rearrangements. In TCRdb, the immuneACCESS table is reduced to in-frame sequences with V and J assigned. These tables do not hold every clone; where another copy was compared, an unresolved V gene accounts for under half, and the others remain unexplained. V, J and clone size derive from that table, while D and trimming were established from the DNA sequence. For this sample there are tens of thousands of clones; over 65% appear just once. Roughly 4.5% of the sample lies in the top ten.

The sequence came from a woman in her fifties or sixties with acute or convalescent COVID-19. Sequencing was done on a sample of peripheral blood.

The sequenced DNA: TGTGCCAGCAGTAGGGGAGGCGGTGGCTACACCTTC. Its protein is CASSRGGGGYTF. In this chain, TRBV12-3 or TRBV12-4 is recombined with TRBJ1-2; the D segment could be TRBD1, given 5 matching bases. The CDR3 runs 12 residues from the cysteine to the phenylalanine. Here the CDR3 DNA is all that survives: 36 bases in frame from base 1. V lost 5 bases and J lost 7 bases; the stretch between them is 11 bases long.